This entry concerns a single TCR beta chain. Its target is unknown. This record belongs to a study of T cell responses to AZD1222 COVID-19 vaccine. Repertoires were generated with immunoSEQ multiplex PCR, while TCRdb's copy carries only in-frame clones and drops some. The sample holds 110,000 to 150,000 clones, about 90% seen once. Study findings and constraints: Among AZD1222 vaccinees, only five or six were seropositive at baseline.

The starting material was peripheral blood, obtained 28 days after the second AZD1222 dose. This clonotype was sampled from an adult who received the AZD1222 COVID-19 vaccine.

The CDR3 reads CATSDVSGSGSYNEQFF. CDR3 nucleotide sequence: TGTGCCACCAGTGATGTTAGCGGGTCGGGCTCCTACAATGAGCAGTTCTTC. The chain combines TRBV24-1 with TRBJ2-1, with 7 nucleotides matching TRBD2. Germline lookup yields CDR1 KGHDR and CDR2 SFDVKD. This CDR3 has 17 residues. J was trimmed by 0 bases and V by 3 bases; bases with no gene match: 7.